The rows below give T cell receptor beta chains drawn from one sample of a study of technical replicates of blood from several donors. Clones were sequenced by immunoSEQ multiplex PCR, and TCRdb holds only the in-frame ones, with some missing. The sample records 50,000 to 70,000 clones, 91% being singletons. Sequenced input: PBMCs. The receptors come from a human donor in good health. Some clones in this sample may be carry-over from other donors' samples. Each CDR3 is given with its conserved first and last residue.

j_call | v_call | cdr3_aa
TRBJ1-1 | TRBV4-3 | CASSQDVTVTEAFF
TRBJ1-2 | TRBV27 | CASSPWGGQGSHYGYTF
TRBJ2-5 | TRBV4-1 | CASSQGTGEVAQYF
TRBJ2-1 | TRBV6-5 | CASSYPRGEQFF
TRBJ2-7 | TRBV10-3 | CAISFSGQGGYEQYF
TRBJ2-3 | TRBV10-3 | CAIATGITDTQYF
TRBJ2-3 | TRBV2 | CASSERGISTDTQYF
TRBJ2-3 | TRBV6-5 | CATKDRQSTDTQYF
TRBJ2-7 | TRBV15 | CATSREFGQAYEQYF
TRBJ2-5 | TRBV6-5 | CASTRGGAEETQYF
TRBJ2-2 | TRBV18 | CASSRALTSVTNTGELFF
TRBJ2-3 | TRBV7-3 | CASSTAPTDTQYF
TRBJ1-1 | TRBV11-2 | CASRQRGGHGNTEAFF
TRBJ2-4 | TRBV10-3 | CATAGIAKNIQYF
TRBJ2-5 | TRBV5-4 | CASSLPGQGEETQYF
TRBJ1-3 | TRBV9 | CASSAGTGGSGNTIYF
TRBJ2-7 | TRBV7-3 | CASSYFGGASSYEQYF
TRBJ2-2 | TRBV7-9 | CASSSTSGDNTGELFF
TRBJ2-1 | TRBV5-1 | CASSSDWERAGGQFF
TRBJ2-3 | TRBV11-2 | CASSHSPAADTQYF
TRBJ2-7 | TRBV29-1 | CSVARGQGEQYF
TRBJ1-6 | TRBV7-9 | CASSLDGGAASPLHF
TRBJ2-3 | TRBV4-3 | CASSQRLPTTGTDTQYF
TRBJ1-2 | TRBV5-4 | CASSSTKGQGAYGYTF
TRBJ2-7 | TRBV6-6 | CASSYSRYDEQYF